These 29 T cell receptor beta chains share one sample of origin, sequenced in a study of sequential checkpoint blockade in melanoma. Specified treatment: randomized to nivolumab then ipilimumab (arm A) or the reverse (arm B). Assay used: immunoSEQ multiplex PCR; TCRdb lists only in-frame clones, some missing. The sample lists roughly 9,800 clones; 60% to 85% were seen once. Sequencing was performed on CD8+ T cells sorted from blood (inferred from file names), taken from a patient given nivolumab and ipilimumab in sequence. These TCRs come from a human donor with melanoma.

As concerns this clone: A read error likely explains this, since a far larger clone differs by one base. The identical CDR3 is also encoded by other nucleotide sequences in the sample. The CDR3: CASSQDSGGNTEAFF. The CDR3 region has the DNA TGCGCTAGCAGCCAAGATTCAGGGGGGAACACTGAAGCTTTCTTT. This chain uses TRBV4-1 with TRBJ1-1; 7 bases match TRBD1. Germline V CDR1 and CDR2: MGHRA, YSYEKL. The CDR3 extends over 15 amino acids.

The genes are TRBV29-1 and TRBJ2-7; TRBD2 agrees at 10 bases. This CDR3 comprises 12 residues. Germline V gene data show CDR1 as SQVTM and CDR2 as ANQGSEA. Trimming cost V 7 bases and J 4 bases; bases outside gene matches: 4. This CDR3 is CSARTSGYEQYF. The CDR3 coding sequence is TGCAGCGCTCGGACTAGCGGATACGAGCAGTACTTC.

The rearrangement joins TRBV4-1 to TRBJ2-7, with TRBD1 as a possible D gene (5 bases). The V end was cut by 0 bases, the J end by 3 bases, with 9 bases between. The germline CDR1 and CDR2 sequences are MGHRA and YSYEKL. This CDR3 has 14 amino acids. CDR3 nucleotides: TGCGCCAGCAGCCAAGATGGACATGGCTACGAGCAGTACTTC. This translates into CASSQDGHGYEQYF.

CDR3 coding DNA: TGTGCCAGTAGTCCGGGACAGGCTAATTCACCCCTCCACTTT. It codes for CASSPGQANSPLHF. The V gene is TRBV19, the J gene TRBJ1-6, with 8 nucleotides matching TRBD1. Germline V gives CDR1 LNHDA, CDR2 SQIVND (reference sequence). The trim removed 5 bases at V and 6 bases at J, leaving 3 bases unmatched. This CDR3 region has 14 residues.

V gene TRBV7-2 combines with J gene TRBJ2-5, with D maybe TRBD1 (6 bases). The germline CDR1 and CDR2 sequences are SGHTA and FQGNSA. The CDR3 consists of 15 residues. V was pared by 5 bases and J by 2 bases, with 15 bases between. The CDR3 here is CASSTLARGQETQYF. CDR3 sequence (DNA): TGTGCCAGCAGCACCCTCGCGAGGGGGCAAGAGACCCAGTACTTC.

As for this clone: Other DNA sequences in this specimen translate into the identical CDR3. The V gene is TRBV7-8, the J gene TRBJ1-5; no clear D. This CDR3 region has 14 residues. V was pared by 3 bases and J by 2 bases, with 8 bases between. The germline gives CDR1 SGHVS, CDR2 FQNEAQ. In nucleotides, the CDR3 is TGTGCCAGCAGCTTGCCGGGAGGCAATCAGCCCCAGCATTTT. This codes for CASSLPGGNQPQHF.

V and J are TRBV29-1 and TRBJ1-2; D unresolved. Germline CDR1 SQVTM, CDR2 ANQGSEA. The CDR3 sequence is 11 residues long. Trimming cost V 5 bases and J 4 bases, with 8 bases left between them. The CDR3 nucleotides read TGCAGCGTTTCCAGTACCTATGGCTACACCTTC. Its protein is CSVSSTYGYTF.

CDR3 DNA: TGTGCCAGCAGTTACACCCCTGGACAGGGTCGCGAGCAGTACTTC. This gives the protein CASSYTPGQGREQYF. The J gene is TRBJ2-7, the V gene TRBV6-5; 8 bases map to TRBD1. The CDR3 is 15 amino acids. J was trimmed by 6 bases and V by 2 bases; bases with no gene match: 9. CDR1 MNHEY and CDR2 SVGAGI come from the germline V gene.

The J gene is TRBJ2-7, the V gene TRBV13; 7 bases match TRBD1. The CDR3 totals 15 residues. V was pared by 4 bases and J by 4 bases, with 10 bases of the junction left unmatched. CDR1 is PRHDT, CDR2 FYEKMQ, per germline (reference sequence). Here the CDR3 DNA reads TGTGCCAGCAGCTCTCCCGGGACAGAAAATTACGAGCAGTACTTC. Translation gives CASSSPGTENYEQYF.

The chain joins TRBV4-2 to TRBJ1-1, with TRBD1 as a possible D gene (6 bases). The CDR3 has 15 amino acids. Germline V CDR1 and CDR2: LGHNA, YNFKEQ. V shed 6 bases and J shed 4 bases, with 18 bases lying between them. CDR3 bases: TGTGCCAGCAGAATGAGCCCGGGAGGGGGCACTGAAGCTTTCTTT. It translates to CASRMSPGGGTEAFF.

V usage is TRBV10-2 and J usage is TRBJ1-4, with D hard to call. V was clipped by 3 bases and J by 8 bases, with 13 bases between them. In germline, CDR1 is WSHSY, CDR2 SAAADI. The CDR3 is 14 residues long. The CDR3 protein is CASSELVVAEKLFF. Here the CDR3 DNA reads TGCGCCAGCAGTGAACTCGTGGTCGCCGAAAAACTGTTTTTT.

The chain employs TRBV5-4 and TRBJ2-7, with 7 positions matching TRBD1. CDR3 length: 12 amino acids. CDR1 is SGHNT and CDR2 is YYREEE in the germline V gene (reference sequence). With V trimmed by 3 bases and J by 6 bases, 3 bases remained unmatched. The CDR3 protein is CASSSTGPEQYF. The CDR3, as DNA: TGTGCCAGCAGCTCGACAGGGCCCGAGCAGTACTTC.

The chain joins TRBV4-2 to TRBJ1-3; perhaps TRBD1 as D (6 bases). This CDR3 region has 14 residues. Germline V gene lookup returns CDR1 LGHNA and CDR2 YNFKEQ. The V end was cut by 4 bases, the J end by 4 bases, with 11 bases between. In nucleotides, the CDR3 is TGTGCCAGCAGCCGGCAGGGGTCAGGAAACACCATATATTTT. It yields the protein CASSRQGSGNTIYF.

V usage is TRBV9 and J usage is TRBJ1-4, with TRBD1 matching 9 bases. Germline values: CDR1 SGDLS, CDR2 YYNGEE. This CDR3 region has 17 residues. V was clipped by 4 bases and J by 6 bases; unmatched bases: 13. The CDR3 nucleotides read TGTGCCAGCAGCCCCCGGGCGGGGGACAGGGTTTATGAAAAACTGTTTTTT. It specifies CASSPRAGDRVYEKLFF.

The chain is built from TRBV4-3 and TRBJ2-5; 8 positions agree with TRBD2. The last part of the DNA fits TRBJ2-7 better; the J call may be wrong. The CDR3 spans 16 residues. Germline values: CDR1 LGHNA, CDR2 YSLEER. CDR3 sequence (DNA): TGCGCCAGCAGCCAAGGGTCGGGGGGGGTAGGCTACGAGCAGTACTTC. Translated, it gives CASSQGSGGVGYEQYF.

This chain joins TRBV21-1 and TRBJ1-3. TRBV21-1 represents a pseudogene. The CDR3 runs to 10 residues. CDR3: CASSNTDSYF. The CDR3 DNA sequence: TGTGCCAGCAGCAACACTGACTCGTATTTT.

The sample holds a few counts of this clone. V is TRBV19 and J is TRBJ1-2, with a weak D call TRBD1 (6 bases). The CDR3 totals 16 residues. CDR1 LNHDA and CDR2 SQIVND come from the germline V gene (reference sequence). V lost 6 bases and J lost 4, with 21 bases in between. In DNA, the CDR3 is TGTGCCAGTAGCGTATCCCTGGACAGCGGGACCTATGGCTACACCTTC. Its protein product is CASSVSLDSGTYGYTF.

The genes are TRBV4-2 and TRBJ1-5, with 9 bases matching TRBD1. Trimming at V came to 4 bases and at J to 9 bases, leaving 10 bases not matched to a gene. CDR1 and CDR2 (germline): LGHNA, YNFKEQ. This CDR3 contains 15 residues. Written as DNA, the CDR3 is TGTGCCAGCAGCCCCCGGGACAGGGACCTTCGGCCCCAGCATTTT. Its translation is CASSPRDRDLRPQHF.

The chain has TRBV27 and TRBJ2-5; possibly TRBD1 for D (5 bases). Germline loops: CDR1 MNHEY, CDR2 SMNVEV (reference sequence). The CDR3 has 18 amino acids. Trimming took 5 bases from V and 1 from J, leaving 23 bases between them. DNA of the CDR3: TGTGCCAGCAGTCACCTGCTGGGGCAGGGTGACGCCCAAGAGACCCAGTACTTC. Its protein is CASSHLLGQGDAQETQYF.

The chain recombines TRBV11-2 with TRBJ2-7, with 10 bases fitting TRBD1. The CDR3 runs 15 residues. CDR1 and CDR2 from the germline V gene are SGHAT and FQNNGV. With 3 bases clipped from V and 3 bases from J, the junction kept 5 bases outside the gene matches. For the CDR3, the DNA is TGTGCCAGCAGCTTGACAGGGGGCCTTTACTACGAGCAGTACTTC. Translated, it gives CASSLTGGLYYEQYF.

The rearrangement links TRBV5-1 to TRBJ2-7; 7 bases line up with TRBD1. There are 14 residues in the CDR3. Germline CDR1 is SGHRS and CDR2 is YFSETQ. V lost 0 bases and J lost 2; bases outside the gene matches: 2. Here the CDR3 reads CASSLEGAPYEQYF. The CDR3 coding sequence is TGCGCCAGCAGCTTGGAGGGGGCCCCCTACGAGCAGTACTTC.

The chain links TRBV30 to TRBJ1-4; 9 nucleotides agree with TRBD1. Trimming at V came to 1 base and at J to 8 bases, leaving 5 bases not matched to a gene. The CDR3 spans 14 residues. Per germline, CDR1 GTSNPN and CDR2 SVGIG (reference sequence). The CDR3 is CAWSGGQGGEKLFF. DNA of the CDR3: TGTGCCTGGAGTGGGGGACAGGGAGGCGAAAAACTGTTTTTT.

The chain carries TRBV29-1 and TRBJ1-4, with a weak D call TRBD1 (5 bases). Germline loops: CDR1 SQVTM, CDR2 ANQGSEA. The CDR3 sequence is 15 residues long. V lost 0 bases and J 0 bases, leaving 8 bases between the germline ends. Written as DNA, the CDR3 is TGCAGCGTTGAAGATGGGGCAGCAACTAATGAAAAACTGTTTTTT. This gives the protein CSVEDGAATNEKLFF.

This clone was recorded only once. The chain joins TRBV20-1 to TRBJ2-5, with D perhaps TRBD1 (6 bases). Germline V gene sequence: CDR1 DFQATT, CDR2 SNEGSKA (reference sequence). The CDR3 has 11 residues. The ends were cut back, 5 bases at V and 5 bases at J, with 9 bases in the middle. CDR3 residues: CSAHREETQYF. The DNA of the CDR3 is TGCAGTGCTCACAGGGAGGAGACCCAGTACTTC.

The chain combines TRBV5-1 with TRBJ2-7; 12 nucleotides match TRBD2. V shed 1 base and J 3 bases; nucleotides not matched to a gene: 2. CDR1 and CDR2 from the germline V gene are SGHRS and YFSETQ. The CDR3 consists of 15 residues. The CDR3 bases are TGCGCCAGCAGCTTGACTAGCGGGGGGCTCTACGAGCAGTACTTC. Protein sequence: CASSLTSGGLYEQYF.

The rearrangement joins TRBV7-9 to TRBJ1-5; D is uncertain. The CDR3 consists of 15 residues. The V and J ends lost 4 bases and 5 bases respectively, with 15 bases between them. Germline V lookup: CDR1 SEHNR, CDR2 FQNEAQ (reference sequence). The CDR3 nucleotides are TGTGCCAGCAGCTCCGAGGCGGCTGGCGATCAGCCCCAGCATTTT. It yields the protein CASSSEAAGDQPQHF.

This chain links TRBV5-1 with TRBJ2-7; D possibly corresponds to TRBD1 (5 bases). CDR1 is SGHRS and CDR2 is YFSETQ in the germline V gene. CDR3 length equals 12 residues. Trimming took off 2 bases at V and 5 bases at J, with 8 bases between the two ends. This CDR3 reads CASSFSRDEQYF. The DNA of the CDR3 is TGCGCCAGCAGCTTTAGCAGGGACGAGCAGTACTTC.

The V gene is TRBV6-6, the J gene TRBJ1-2; 7 bases are a match to TRBD1. CDR1 and CDR2 (germline): MNHNY, SVGAGI (reference sequence). CDR3 size: 14 residues. V lost 1 base and J lost 7; bases outside the gene matches: 6. The chain's CDR3 is CASSYLLAGGGYTF. The DNA of the CDR3 is TGTGCCAGCAGTTACTTGCTGGCAGGGGGTGGCTACACCTTC.

CDR3 sequence reads: CASSGDNSGQPQHF. The CDR3 DNA reads as TGTGCCAGCAGCGGGGACAATTCTGGGCAGCCCCAGCATTTT. The chain carries TRBV7-8 and TRBJ1-5, with D perhaps TRBD1 (6 bases). V was cut by 5 bases and J by 7 bases, with 15 bases left in between. This CDR3 spans 14 amino acids. Germline CDR1 SGHVS, CDR2 FQNEAQ.